The 32 T cell receptor beta chains below were found in one sample sequenced in a study of blood T cell repertoires in COVID-19. Sequenced by immunoSEQ multiplex PCR; TCRdb stores in-frame clones only, minus some. Of around 250,000 clones listed, approximately 83% were seen once; the top ten hold approximately 1.9%. Material: PBMCs or T cells enriched from blood (not recorded which). The origin of the receptors is a woman aged 45-65 years who had recovered from COVID-19.

The chain joins TRBV2 to TRBJ2-1, with a tentative D call TRBD2 (7 bases). The CDR3 has 15 amino acids. Trimming pared 6 bases from V and 1 base from J, leaving 13 bases between. Germline V lookup: CDR1 SNHLY, CDR2 FYNNEI. The CDR3 nucleotides read TGTGCCAGCAGCCGGGGGAGGGGGTCCTACAATGAGCAGTTCTTC. Amino acids: CASSRGRGSYNEQFF.

The genes are TRBV5-4 and TRBJ1-4; 12 bases agree with TRBD1. V lost 2 bases and J lost 7; bases outside the gene matches: 6. Germline CDR1 is SGHNT and CDR2 is YYREEE (reference sequence). The CDR3 is 16 amino acids. The CDR3 region has the DNA TGTGCCAGCAGCTTAGTCGGGACAGGGGGCTTTGAAAAACTGTTTTTT. The encoded protein is CASSLVGTGGFEKLFF. The entire variable domain, with the rest obtained from reference TRBV5-4 and TRBJ1-4, is as follows: ETGVTQSPTHLIKTRGQQVTLRCSSQSGHNTVSWYQQALGQGPQFIFQYYREEENGRGNFPPRFSGLQFPNYSSELNVNALELDDSALYLCASSLVGTGGFEKLFFGSGTQLSVL.

The V gene is TRBV27, the J gene TRBJ2-6, with TRBD2 matching 7 bases. CDR1 and CDR2 (germline): MNHEY, SMNVEV (reference sequence). Trimming cost V 5 bases and J 2 bases; bases outside gene matches: 0. The CDR3 length is 14 residues. The CDR3 DNA reads as TGTGCCAGCAGTAGCGGGGCTGGGGCCAACGTCCTGACTTTC. Translation: CASSSGAGANVLTF.

The chain employs TRBV28 and TRBJ2-1, with 9 positions matching TRBD2. V lost 3 bases to trimming and J lost 3 bases; unmatched junction nucleotides: 6. The germline gives CDR1 MDHEN, CDR2 SYDVKM. The CDR3 length is 16 residues. CDR3 in amino acids: CASSFRGGAGYNEQFF. In DNA form, the CDR3 reads TGTGCCAGCAGTTTTCGCGGGGGGGCAGGCTACAATGAGCAGTTCTTC.

The rearrangement links TRBV30 to TRBJ1-4; TRBD1 agrees at 8 bases. The length of the CDR3 is 14 residues. Germline values: CDR1 GTSNPN, CDR2 SVGIG (reference sequence). V lost 3 bases to trimming and J lost 8 bases; unmatched junction nucleotides: 8. The CDR3: CAWSDQGAGEKLFF. In nucleotides, the CDR3 is TGTGCCTGGAGCGATCAGGGGGCGGGAGAAAAACTGTTTTTT.

V gene TRBV7-8 combines with J gene TRBJ2-1, with a weak D call TRBD1 (7 bases). V shed 0 bases and J shed 8 bases, with 17 bases lying between them. CDR1 is SGHVS, CDR2 FQNEAQ, per germline. The CDR3 runs to 16 residues. The CDR3 region is CASSLAQGGAEDEQFF. The CDR3 coding sequence is TGTGCCAGCAGCTTAGCGCAGGGGGGAGCGGAGGATGAGCAGTTCTTC.

The V call is TRBV27, the J call TRBJ2-7; a possible D gene is TRBD1 (5 bases). Trimming removed 6 bases at V and 3 bases at J, with 12 bases between. There are 13 residues in the CDR3. Looked up from germline, CDR1 is MNHEY and CDR2 is SMNVEV (reference sequence). As DNA, the CDR3 is TGTGCCAGCAGCCAGCTGGGGCGCTACGAGCAGTACTTC. Protein: CASSQLGRYEQYF.

The genes are TRBV11-2 and TRBJ2-1, with TRBD2 identical over 11 bases. V shed 1 base, J shed 3 bases, and the junction held 5 bases outside the gene matches. Germline CDR1 reads SGHAT; CDR2 reads FQNNGV. The CDR3 has 17 amino acids. CDR3 amino acids: CASSLGASGGRYNEQFF. CDR3 sequence (DNA): TGTGCCAGCAGCTTAGGGGCTAGCGGGGGGCGCTACAATGAGCAGTTCTTC.

The gene calls are TRBV5-1 and TRBJ1-1; D may be TRBD1 (5 bases). The CDR3 covers 16 residues. Germline loops: CDR1 SGHRS, CDR2 YFSETQ. V was cut by 0 bases and J by 5 bases, with 17 bases left in between. The CDR3 DNA sequence: TGCGCCAGCAGCTTGGAATTGGGCCTCCCAGGGACTGAAGCTTTCTTT. This codes for CASSLELGLPGTEAFF.

This clone was recorded a few times. The chain uses TRBV7-9 and TRBJ2-1; 8 positions match TRBD2. The V gene end was trimmed by 5 bases and the J gene end by 8 bases; junction bases not matched to a gene: 8. CDR1 is SEHNR and CDR2 is FQNEAQ in the germline V gene (reference sequence). The CDR3 contains 14 residues. In DNA, the CDR3 is TGTGCCAGCAGCCTCCCCGGGACTAGGTATGAGCAGTTCTTC. Translating it yields CASSLPGTRYEQFF.

The CDR3 loop reads CAISDRGFEYEQYF. The CDR3 DNA is TGTGCCATCAGTGACAGGGGTTTTGAGTACGAGCAGTACTTC. The chain has TRBV10-3 and TRBJ2-7, with a tentative D call TRBD1 (6 bases). V was pared by 3 bases and J by 4 bases, with 13 bases between. The CDR3 has 14 amino acids. Germline V lookup: CDR1 ENHRY, CDR2 SYGVKD.

The V gene is TRBV2, the J gene TRBJ2-7; TRBD2 matches at 10 bases. The CDR3 extends over 15 amino acids. Germline assignment: CDR1 SNHLY and CDR2 FYNNEI. J lost 6 bases, V lost 1 base, and 6 bases had no gene match. CDR3 sequence: CASSEGLAGVVEQYF. In DNA, the CDR3 is TGTGCCAGCAGTGAAGGGCTAGCGGGAGTCGTCGAGCAGTACTTC.

CDR3: CASSGGGALTEQFF. In DNA, the CDR3 is TGTGCCAGCAGCGGCGGGGGCGCCCTTACTGAGCAGTTCTTC. This sequence joins TRBV13 and TRBJ2-1; D may be TRBD2 (7 bases). The CDR3 has 14 residues. V was clipped by 5 bases and J by 9 bases, with 17 bases between them. Germline CDR1 PRHDT, CDR2 FYEKMQ (reference sequence).

This chain joins TRBV5-1 and TRBJ1-2, with D maybe TRBD1 (6 bases). With 7 bases removed from V and 0 bases from J, the gap between germline ends came to 22 bases. This CDR3 has 17 amino acids. Per the germline V gene, CDR1 is SGHRS and CDR2 is YFSETQ. The CDR3 coding sequence is TGCGCCAGCTCCCCGGGGGGACAACGCCAAACTAACTATGGCTACACCTTC. This sequence encodes CASSPGGQRQTNYGYTF.

This chain links TRBV5-1 with TRBJ1-1, with 7 bases identical to TRBD1. Trimming took 4 bases from V and 0 from J; bases not matched to a gene: 6. The V gene's germline CDR1 is SGHRS and CDR2 YFSETQ. The CDR3 is 15 residues long. CDR3 in DNA: TGCGCCAGCAGCGCCTACCAGGGGGTGAACACTGAAGCTTTCTTT. Its protein is CASSAYQGVNTEAFF.

V gene TRBV28 combines with J gene TRBJ2-7; TRBD1 might be the D (6 bases). The CDR3 is made up of 15 amino acids. V dropped 2 bases and J dropped 1 base, with 12 bases sitting between them. Germline V gene sequence: CDR1 MDHEN, CDR2 SYDVKM. The CDR3: CASSLPGATSYEQYF. The CDR3 DNA reads TGTGCCAGCAGTTTACCAGGGGCGACGTCCTACGAGCAGTACTTC.

The chain links TRBV3-1 (or the pseudogene TRBV3-2) to TRBJ2-1; TRBD2 aligns across 9 bases. Germline assignment: CDR1 LGHDT and CDR2 YNNKEL (reference sequence). There are 13 residues in the CDR3. Trimming took 3 bases from V and 12 from J; bases not matched to a gene: 6. The DNA of the CDR3 is TGTGCCAGCAGCCAGGCGGGAGGGACCCGGCAGTTCTTC. Its protein product is CASSQAGGTRQFF.

V gene TRBV2 combines with J gene TRBJ1-3; tentative D call: TRBD1 (5 bases). The CDR3 runs to 16 residues. V lost 7 bases and J lost 4, with 20 bases in between. Germline CDR1 reads SNHLY; CDR2 reads FYNNEI. Written as DNA, the CDR3 is TGTGCCAGCACCTCCATGCGGGGGACGGCGGGAAACACCATATATTTT. Translated, it gives CASTSMRGTAGNTIYF.

The genes are TRBV4-2 and TRBJ2-7; TRBD2 matches at 8 bases. The CDR3 covers 15 residues. In germline, CDR1 is LGHNA, CDR2 YNFKEQ. Trimming removed 4 bases from V and 1 base from J; junction bases left unmatched: 6. CDR3 coding DNA: TGTGCCAGCAGCCTCAACCTAGCGGGTTCCTACGAGCAGTACTTC. This gives the protein CASSLNLAGSYEQYF.

The rearrangement links TRBV28 to TRBJ2-3; D is possibly TRBD2 (6 bases). Germline V lookup: CDR1 MDHEN, CDR2 SYDVKM. Trimming took 11 bases from V and 3 from J, leaving 18 bases between them. The CDR3 has 14 amino acids. This chain's CDR3 is CAAAVPGRTDTQYF. Here the CDR3 DNA reads TGTGCCGCAGCAGTTCCAGGGAGGACAGATACGCAGTATTTT. Together with reference TRBV28 and TRBJ2-3, the CDR3 gives the full variable domain: DVKVTQSSRYLVKRTGEKVFLECVQDMDHENMFWYRQDPGLGLRLIYFSYDVKMKEKGDIPEGYSVSREKKERFSLILESASTNQTSMYLCAAAVPGRTDTQYFGPGTRLTVL.

This clone has a handful of counts. This chain connects TRBV25-1 to TRBJ1-2, with 7 bases fitting TRBD1. The junction had 7 bases not matched to a gene; V was cut back by 4 bases and J by 8 bases. The CDR3 is 13 residues long. CDR1 and CDR2 from the germline V gene are MGHDK and SYGVNS. CDR3 nucleotides: TGTGCCAGCAGTGCGGGGACAGTCAACGGCTACACCTTC. This codes for CASSAGTVNGYTF.

This chain uses TRBV19 with TRBJ2-7, with 8 bases that match TRBD1. CDR1 and CDR2 (germline): LNHDA, SQIVND (reference sequence). CDR3 size: 14 residues. V was pared by 4 bases and J by 1 base, with 3 bases of the junction left unmatched. The CDR3: CASSTTGVSYEQYF. The DNA for the CDR3 is TGTGCCAGTAGTACGACAGGGGTATCCTACGAGCAGTACTTC. Based on the CDR3 plus reference TRBV19 and TRBJ2-7, the full variable domain is DGGITQSPKYLFRKEGQNVTLSCEQNLNHDAMYWYRQDPGQGLRLIYYSQIVNDFQKGDIAEGYSVSREKKESFPLTVTSAQKNPTAFYLCASSTTGVSYEQYFGPGTRLTVT.

The chain carries TRBV28 and TRBJ2-2, with D tentatively TRBD2 (6 bases). The V gene's germline CDR1 is MDHEN and CDR2 SYDVKM. The CDR3 is 17 residues long. Trimming left V 7 bases short and J 8 bases short, with 26 bases between. The chain's CDR3 is CASNVVPTLLGGGELFF. The CDR3, as DNA: TGTGCCAGCAACGTTGTTCCTACACTCTTGGGAGGAGGGGAGCTGTTTTTT.

The rearrangement uses TRBV5-5 and TRBJ1-2; 8 bases agree with TRBD1. V lost 0 bases to trimming and J lost 4 bases; unmatched junction nucleotides: 5. This CDR3 has 15 residues. CDR1 is SGHKS, CDR2 YYEKEE, per germline (reference sequence). Written as DNA, the CDR3 is TGTGCCAGCAGCTTGGTAGAGGACAGGGTCTATGGCTACACCTTC. This translates into CASSLVEDRVYGYTF. Combining the CDR3 with reference TRBV5-5 and TRBJ1-2 gives the whole variable domain DAGVTQSPTHLIKTRGQQVTLRCSPISGHKSVSWYQQVLGQGPQFIFQYYEKEERGRGNFPDRFSARQFPNYSSELNVNALLLGDSALYLCASSLVEDRVYGYTFGSGTRLTVV.

The gene calls are TRBV6-5 and TRBJ2-7; D may be TRBD2 (5 bases). With 3 bases removed from V and 4 bases from J, the gap between germline ends came to 10 bases. Germline V CDR1 and CDR2: MNHEY, SVGAGI. The CDR3 extends over 13 amino acids. CDR3 amino acids: CASSYGSGYEQYF. The CDR3 DNA follows: TGTGCCAGCAGTTATGGAAGCGGATACGAGCAGTACTTC.

The rearrangement uses TRBV7-9 and TRBJ1-2; 7 bases are shared with TRBD1. CDR3 size: 15 residues. Germline V gene data show CDR1 as SEHNR and CDR2 as FQNEAQ (reference sequence). Trimming removed 1 base from V and 4 bases from J; junction bases left unmatched: 6. CDR3 in amino acids: CASSLGRDRLYGYTF. The CDR3 DNA follows: TGTGCCAGCAGCTTAGGCCGGGACAGACTCTATGGCTACACCTTC.

This chain links TRBV5-4 with TRBJ1-3, with a tentative D call TRBD1 (6 bases). The CDR3 spans 16 residues. V dropped 4 bases and J dropped 0 bases, with 14 bases sitting between them. Per the germline V gene, CDR1 is SGHNT and CDR2 is YYREEE (reference sequence). In DNA, the CDR3 is TGTGCCAGCAGCGATGACAGGAGACGCTCTGGAAACACCATATATTTT. Translated, it gives CASSDDRRRSGNTIYF.

The gene calls are TRBV27 and TRBJ1-5; weak D call: TRBD1 (5 bases). Germline values: CDR1 MNHEY, CDR2 SMNVEV (reference sequence). The CDR3 length is 18 residues. V dropped 3 bases and J dropped 1 base, with 19 bases sitting between them. CDR3 DNA sequence: TGTGCCAGCAGTTTCTCAGGGAAACCATGGGAAAGCAATCAGCCCCAGCATTTT. Protein sequence: CASSFSGKPWESNQPQHF.

The CDR3 region is CASRELANTGELFF. In DNA, the CDR3 is TGTGCCAGCAGGGAACTAGCGAACACCGGGGAGCTGTTTTTT. The chain combines TRBV6-4 with TRBJ2-2, with D possibly TRBD2 on 5 matching bases. The CDR3 sequence is 14 residues long. Trimming took off 6 bases at V and 0 bases at J, with 8 bases between the two ends. Germline values: CDR1 MRHNA, CDR2 SNTAGT.

J is TRBJ1-3 and V is TRBV18, with D perhaps TRBD1 (5 bases). The CDR3 extends over 17 amino acids. With 0 bases removed from V and 4 bases from J, the gap between germline ends came to 16 bases. In germline, CDR1 is KGHSH, CDR2 LQKENI. CDR3 loop: CASSPPIGARGGNTIYF. DNA for the CDR3: TGTGCCAGCTCACCACCGATTGGGGCCCGAGGCGGAAACACCATATATTTT.

CDR3 region: CASSAQGTLGNEQFF. For the CDR3, the DNA is TGTGCCAGCAGCGCCCAGGGGACCCTAGGCAATGAGCAGTTCTTC. The chain recombines TRBV5-5 with TRBJ2-1; TRBD1 might be the D (6 bases). There are 15 residues in the CDR3. CDR1 and CDR2 (germline): SGHKS, YYEKEE (reference sequence). With 4 bases removed from V and 6 bases from J, the gap between germline ends came to 17 bases. The entire variable domain, with the rest obtained from reference TRBV5-5 and TRBJ2-1, is as follows: DAGVTQSPTHLIKTRGQQVTLRCSPISGHKSVSWYQQVLGQGPQFIFQYYEKEERGRGNFPDRFSARQFPNYSSELNVNALLLGDSALYLCASSAQGTLGNEQFFGPGTRLTVL.

The CDR3 coding sequence is TGTGCCAGCAGTTTATATAGAAACGATCAGCCCCAGCATTTT. Encoded protein: CASSLYRNDQPQHF. The V call is TRBV28, the J call TRBJ1-5; D unclear. The CDR3 spans 14 residues. V was shortened by 1 base and J by 5 bases, with 9 bases between the two germline ends. Germline-derived CDR1 and CDR2 are MDHEN and SYDVKM.